The following is a T cell receptor (beta chain) sequence with its context. What it binds is not known. The sample belongs to a study of T cells in Graves' hyperthyroidism and ophthalmopathy. Regions amplified from RNA transcripts were the TCR beta CDR3 regions. Primed by the HTBI set, a first-round RT-PCR was run on the TCR CDR3. In TCRdb, the multiplex PCR reads were re-called with MiXCR into one record per CDR3 protein. The sample has around 380,000 distinct CDR3 sequences, approximately 13% seen once. Newly diagnosed hyperthyroidism patients aged 18 to 65 years had disease lasting under 2 months. Diagnostic decisions used clinical symptoms, serum thyroxine and TRAb, thyroid ultrasound and orbital computed tomography. PBMCs were collected from an approximately 9.3 ml volume of fresh peripheral blood. Whole-study findings and limits: The model identified upcoming ophthalmopathy a median 6.5 months ahead of onset.

CDR3 length equals 14 residues. Germline V gene lookup returns CDR1 MDHEN and CDR2 SYDVKM. V dropped 6 bases and J dropped 7; count of bases not matched to a gene: 8. The rearrangement uses TRBV28 and TRBJ1-5; 8 nucleotides line up with TRBD1. This receptor was identified in a man younger than 40 with Graves' hyperthyroidism that later progressed to Graves' ophthalmopathy. Source material: blood. CDR3 nucleotides: TGTGCCAGCAGCGGAGACAGGGGTGGCCAGCCCCAGCATTTT. Its translation: CASSGDRGGQPQHF.